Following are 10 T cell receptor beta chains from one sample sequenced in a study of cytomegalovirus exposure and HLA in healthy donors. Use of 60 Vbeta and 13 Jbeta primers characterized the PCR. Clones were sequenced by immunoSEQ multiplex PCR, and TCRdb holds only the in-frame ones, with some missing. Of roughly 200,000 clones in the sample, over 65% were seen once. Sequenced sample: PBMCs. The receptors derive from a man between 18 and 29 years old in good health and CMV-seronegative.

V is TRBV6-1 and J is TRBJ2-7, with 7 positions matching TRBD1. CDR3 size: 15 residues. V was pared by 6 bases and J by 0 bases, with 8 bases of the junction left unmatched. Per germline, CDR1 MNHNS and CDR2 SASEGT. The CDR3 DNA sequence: TGTGCCAGCAGACTCCTGGACAGGCACTCCTACGAGCAGTACTTC. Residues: CASRLLDRHSYEQYF.

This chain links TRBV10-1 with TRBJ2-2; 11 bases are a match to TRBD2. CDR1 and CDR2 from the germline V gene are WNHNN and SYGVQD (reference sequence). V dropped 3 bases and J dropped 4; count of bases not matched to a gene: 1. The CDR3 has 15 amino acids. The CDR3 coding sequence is TGCGCCAGCAGTGAAGGACTAGCGGGCACCGGGGAGCTGTTTTTT. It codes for CASSEGLAGTGELFF.

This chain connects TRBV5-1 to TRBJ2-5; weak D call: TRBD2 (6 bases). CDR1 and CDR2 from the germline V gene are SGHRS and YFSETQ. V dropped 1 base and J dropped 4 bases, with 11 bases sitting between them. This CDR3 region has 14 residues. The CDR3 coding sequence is TGCGCCAGCAGCTTGTCTTTGGGAGGAGAGACCCAGTACTTC. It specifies CASSLSLGGETQYF.

CDR3: CASWGTSGSNEQFF. The CDR3 nucleotides read TGCGCCAGCTGGGGGACTAGCGGGAGCAATGAGCAGTTCTTC. The chain is built from TRBV10-2 and TRBJ2-1; 14 bases are shared with TRBD2. The CDR3 is 14 amino acids. V was clipped by 8 bases and J by 6 bases; unmatched bases: 3. Germline lookup yields CDR1 WSHSY and CDR2 SAAADI.

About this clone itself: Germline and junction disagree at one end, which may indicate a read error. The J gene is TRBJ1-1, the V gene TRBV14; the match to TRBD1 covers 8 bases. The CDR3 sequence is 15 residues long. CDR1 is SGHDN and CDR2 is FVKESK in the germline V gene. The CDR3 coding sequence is TGTGCCAGCAGCCCATTCCGGGACAGGAACACTAAAGCTTTCTTT. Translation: CASSPFRDRNTKAFF.

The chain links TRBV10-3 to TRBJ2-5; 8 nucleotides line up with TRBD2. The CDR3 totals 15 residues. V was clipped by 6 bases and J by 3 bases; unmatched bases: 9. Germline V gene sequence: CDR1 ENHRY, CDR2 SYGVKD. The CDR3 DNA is TGTGCCATCAGCCCGACGGGAGGGCCAGAAGAGACCCAGTACTTC. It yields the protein CAISPTGGPEETQYF.

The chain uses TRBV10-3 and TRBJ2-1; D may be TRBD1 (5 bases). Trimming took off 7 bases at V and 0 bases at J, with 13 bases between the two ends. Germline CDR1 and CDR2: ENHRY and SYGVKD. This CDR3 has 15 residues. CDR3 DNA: TGTGCCATCAAAGACAGCGTTTCCTCCTACAATGAGCAGTTCTTC. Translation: CAIKDSVSSYNEQFF.

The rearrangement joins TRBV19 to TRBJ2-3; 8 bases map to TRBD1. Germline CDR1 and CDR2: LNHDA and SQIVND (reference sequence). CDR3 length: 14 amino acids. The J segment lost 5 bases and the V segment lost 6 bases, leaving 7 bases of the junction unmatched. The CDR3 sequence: CASSKTGGGDTQYF. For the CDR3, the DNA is TGTGCCAGTAGCAAAACAGGGGGTGGAGATACGCAGTATTTT. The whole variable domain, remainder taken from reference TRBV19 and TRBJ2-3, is DGGITQSPKYLFRKEGQNVTLSCEQNLNHDAMYWYRQDPGQGLRLIYYSQIVNDFQKGDIAEGYSVSREKKESFPLTVTSAQKNPTAFYLCASSKTGGGDTQYFGPGTRLTVL.

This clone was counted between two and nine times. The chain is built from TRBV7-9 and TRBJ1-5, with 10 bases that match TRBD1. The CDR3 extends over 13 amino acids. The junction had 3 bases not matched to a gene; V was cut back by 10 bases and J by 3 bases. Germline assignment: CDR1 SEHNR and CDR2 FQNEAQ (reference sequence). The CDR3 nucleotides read TGTGCCACAGGGACAGGGGTCAATCAGCCCCAGCATTTT. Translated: CATGTGVNQPQHF.

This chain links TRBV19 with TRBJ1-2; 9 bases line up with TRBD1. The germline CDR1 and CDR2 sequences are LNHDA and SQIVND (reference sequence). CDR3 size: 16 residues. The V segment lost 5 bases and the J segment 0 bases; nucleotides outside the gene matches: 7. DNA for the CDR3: TGTGCCAGTAGTCGAGCCGGGACAGGGTCTAACTATGGCTACACCTTC. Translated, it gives CASSRAGTGSNYGYTF.